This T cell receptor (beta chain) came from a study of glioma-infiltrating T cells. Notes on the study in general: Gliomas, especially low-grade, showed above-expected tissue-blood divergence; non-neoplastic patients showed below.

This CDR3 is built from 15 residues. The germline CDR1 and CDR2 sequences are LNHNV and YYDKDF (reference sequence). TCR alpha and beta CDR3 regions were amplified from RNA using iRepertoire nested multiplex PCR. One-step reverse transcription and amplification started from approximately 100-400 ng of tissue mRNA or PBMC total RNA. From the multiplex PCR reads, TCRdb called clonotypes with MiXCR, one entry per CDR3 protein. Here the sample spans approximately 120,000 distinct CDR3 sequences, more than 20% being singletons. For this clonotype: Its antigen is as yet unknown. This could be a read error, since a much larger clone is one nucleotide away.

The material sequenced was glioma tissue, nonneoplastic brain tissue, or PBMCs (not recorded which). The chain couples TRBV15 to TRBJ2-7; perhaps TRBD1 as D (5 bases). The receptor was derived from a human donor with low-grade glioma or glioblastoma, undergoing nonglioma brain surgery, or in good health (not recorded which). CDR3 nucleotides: TGTGCCACCAGCAGAGATTCAGGGTACCCCTACGAGCCGTACTTC. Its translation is CATSRDSGYPYEPYF.